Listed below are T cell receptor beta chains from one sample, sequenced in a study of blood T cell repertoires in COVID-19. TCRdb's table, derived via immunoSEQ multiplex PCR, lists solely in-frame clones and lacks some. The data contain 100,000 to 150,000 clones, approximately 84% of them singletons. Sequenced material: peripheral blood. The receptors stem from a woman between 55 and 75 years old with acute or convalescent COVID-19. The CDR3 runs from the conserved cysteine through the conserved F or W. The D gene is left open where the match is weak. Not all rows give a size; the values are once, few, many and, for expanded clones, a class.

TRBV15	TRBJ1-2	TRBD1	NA	CATSRDFGQGYGGYTF	TGTGCCACCAGCAGAGATTTTGGACAGGGCTATGGTGGCTACACCTTC
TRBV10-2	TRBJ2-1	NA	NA	CASNDGADEQFF	TGCGCCAGCAATGATGGGGCAGATGAGCAGTTCTTC
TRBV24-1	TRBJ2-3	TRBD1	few	CATSDQGQGRGDTQYF	TGTGCCACCAGTGACCAGGGACAGGGGAGAGGGGATACGCAGTATTTT
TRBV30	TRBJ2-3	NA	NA	CAWSVRVKRATDTQYF	TGTGCCTGGAGTGTAAGGGTCAAGCGGGCAACAGATACGCAGTATTTT
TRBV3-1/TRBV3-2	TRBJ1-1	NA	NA	CASHPGGVNTEAFF	TGTGCCTCCCACCCGGGGGGAGTGAACACTGAAGCTTTCTTT
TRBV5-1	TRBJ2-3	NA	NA	CASSSLTRGARGTQYF	TGCGCCAGCAGCTCTCTGACTCGCGGGGCGAGGGGTACGCAGTATTTT
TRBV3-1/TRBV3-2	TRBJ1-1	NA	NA	CASTALGSTEAFF	TGTGCCAGCACCGCACTAGGGAGCACTGAAGCTTTCTTT
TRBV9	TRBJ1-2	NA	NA	CASSKRNAGGYTF	TGTGCCAGCAGTAAAAGGAACGCCGGGGGCTACACCTTC
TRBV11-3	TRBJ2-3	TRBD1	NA	CASSARGQSTDTQYF	TGTGCCAGCAGCGCCAGGGGACAGAGCACAGATACGCAGTATTTT
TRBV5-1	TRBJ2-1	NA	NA	CASRSRQFIDNEQFF	TGCGCCAGCAGATCGAGACAGTTCATAGACAATGAGCAGTTCTTC
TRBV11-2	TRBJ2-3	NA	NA	CASSQDGGTDTQYF	TGTGCCAGCAGCCAGGACGGGGGCACAGATACGCAGTATTTT
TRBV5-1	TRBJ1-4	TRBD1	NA	CASRTQGLGEKLFF	TGCGCCAGCCGCACACAGGGGCTAGGAGAAAAACTGTTTTTT
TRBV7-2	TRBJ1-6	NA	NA	CASSFYSNSPLHF	TGTGCCAGCAGCTTTTATTCTAATTCACCCCTCCACTTT
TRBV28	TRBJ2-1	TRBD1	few	CASSSGQGSYNEQFF	TGTGCCAGCAGCTCGGGACAGGGGTCCTACAATGAGCAGTTCTTC
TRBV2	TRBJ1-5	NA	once	CASSLSGGQPQHF	TGTGCCAGCAGTCTCTCGGGGGGTCAGCCCCAGCATTTT
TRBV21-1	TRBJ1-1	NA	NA	CASSKGQGIRDTEAFF	TGTGCCAGCAGCAAAGGGCAGGGAATTCGGGACACTGAAGCTTTCTTT
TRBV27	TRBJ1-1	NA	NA	CATSRGANAEAFF	TGTGCCACAAGCCGGGGGGCTAACGCTGAAGCTTTCTTT
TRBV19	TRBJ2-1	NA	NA	CASLDRMYNEQFF	TGTGCCAGCCTGGACAGAATGTACAATGAGCAGTTCTTC
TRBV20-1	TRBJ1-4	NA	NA	CSASQGRTNEKLFF	TGCAGTGCTAGTCAGGGGCGAACTAATGAAAAACTGTTTTTT
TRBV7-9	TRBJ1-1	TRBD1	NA	CASIDRGNTEAFF	TGTGCCAGCATCGACAGGGGTAACACTGAAGCTTTCTTT
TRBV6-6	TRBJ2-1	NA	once	CASTSGLPNEQFF	TGTGCCAGCACTTCGGGACTTCCTAATGAGCAGTTCTTC
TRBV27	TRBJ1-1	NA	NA	CASSSQGLNTEAFF	TGTGCCAGCAGTTCACAGGGTCTGAACACTGAAGCTTTCTTT
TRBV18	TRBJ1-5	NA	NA	CASSPDGRQDQPQHF	TGTGCCAGCTCACCCGACGGCAGACAGGATCAGCCCCAGCATTTT
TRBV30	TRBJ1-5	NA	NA	CAWSTERNQPQHF	TGTGCCTGGAGTACGGAGCGCAATCAGCCCCAGCATTTT
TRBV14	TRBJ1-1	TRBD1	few	CASSWDRVGNTEAFF	TGTGCCAGCAGCTGGGACAGGGTGGGGAACACTGAAGCTTTCTTT
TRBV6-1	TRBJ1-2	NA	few	CASSEVGRQYGYTF	TGTGCCAGCAGTGAAGTTGGAAGACAGTATGGCTACACCTTC
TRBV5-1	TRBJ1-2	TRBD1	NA	CASSLSGPLQGDYGYTF	TGCGCCAGCAGCTTGTCGGGGCCCTTACAGGGGGACTATGGCTACACCTTC
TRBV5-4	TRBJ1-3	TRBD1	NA	CASSFRGTGGPEGNTIYF	TGTGCCAGCAGTTTTCGGGGGACAGGGGGCCCCGAAGGAAACACCATATATTTT
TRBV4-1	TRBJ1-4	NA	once	CASSLDRGSNEKLFF	TGCGCCAGCAGCCTCGACCGGGGTTCTAATGAAAAACTGTTTTTT
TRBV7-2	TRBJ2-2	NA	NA	CASSLGQNTGELFF	TGTGCCAGCAGCTTGGGACAGAACACCGGGGAGCTGTTTTTT
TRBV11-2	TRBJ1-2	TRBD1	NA	CASSLVARTGDGYTF	TGTGCCAGCAGCTTAGTGGCCCGGACAGGGGATGGCTACACCTTC
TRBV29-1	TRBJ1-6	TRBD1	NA	CSVNGTGVEPPLHF	TGCAGCGTTAATGGGACAGGGGTGGAGCCACCCCTCCACTTT
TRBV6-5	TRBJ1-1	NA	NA	CASSQTGNTEAFF	TGTGCCAGCAGTCAAACAGGGAACACTGAAGCTTTCTTT
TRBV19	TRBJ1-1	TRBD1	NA	CASSIRTGLRTEAFF	TGTGCCAGTAGTATACGGACAGGGTTAAGGACTGAAGCTTTCTTT
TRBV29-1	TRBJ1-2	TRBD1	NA	CSVKGQGNGYTF	TGCAGCGTAAAGGGACAGGGTAATGGCTACACCTTC
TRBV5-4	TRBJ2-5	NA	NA	CASSLEYGETQYF	TGTGCCAGCAGCTTGGAGTACGGGGAGACCCAGTACTTC
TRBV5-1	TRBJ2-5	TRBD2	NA	CASSLRETIGLAGGTQYF	TGCGCCAGCAGCTTAAGGGAGACGATAGGACTAGCGGGGGGGACCCAGTACTTC
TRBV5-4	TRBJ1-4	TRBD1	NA	CASSLKGAGEKLFF	TGTGCCAGCAGCTTAAAGGGGGCGGGTGAAAAACTGTTTTTT
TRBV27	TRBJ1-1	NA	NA	CASSLTGTEAFF	TGTGCCAGCAGCCTAACCGGGACTGAAGCTTTCTTT
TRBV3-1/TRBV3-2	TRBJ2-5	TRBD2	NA	CASSQGLAGGGETQYF	TGTGCCAGCAGCCAAGGACTAGCGGGGGGTGGGGAGACCCAGTACTTC
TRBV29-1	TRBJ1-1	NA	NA	CSVETGSFEAFF	TGCAGCGTTGAAACAGGCTCCTTTGAAGCTTTCTTT
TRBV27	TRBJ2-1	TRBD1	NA	CASSWDRAYNEQFF	TGTGCCAGCAGTTGGGACAGGGCATACAATGAGCAGTTCTTC
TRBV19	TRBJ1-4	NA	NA	CASSTGAGPNEKLFF	TGTGCCAGTAGTACCGGGGCGGGGCCGAATGAAAAACTGTTTTTT
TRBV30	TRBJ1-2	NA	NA	CAWSPSSDGYTF	TGTGCCTGGAGTCCCTCATCAGATGGCTACACCTTC
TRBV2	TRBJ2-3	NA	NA	CASSQQGLHTDTQYF	TGTGCCAGCAGTCAGCAGGGTCTACACACAGATACGCAGTATTTT
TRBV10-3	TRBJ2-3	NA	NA	CAISESTGTDTQYF	TGTGCCATCAGTGAGTCTACAGGGACAGATACGCAGTATTTT
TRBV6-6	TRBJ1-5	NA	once	CASTLGQLNQPQHF	TGTGCCAGCACTCTGGGCCAATTAAATCAGCCCCAGCATTTT
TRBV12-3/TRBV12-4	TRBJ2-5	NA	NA	CASSAQGGETQYF	TGTGCCAGCAGCGCGCAGGGAGGAGAGACCCAGTACTTC
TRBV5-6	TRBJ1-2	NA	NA	CASSLGGPDRYGYTF	TGTGCCAGCAGCTTGGGAGGGCCGGATAGATATGGCTACACCTTC
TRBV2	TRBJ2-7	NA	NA	CASGQEGHEQYF	TGTGCCAGCGGGCAGGAGGGTCACGAGCAGTACTTC
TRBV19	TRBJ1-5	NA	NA	CALGGGLSNQPQHF	TGTGCCCTAGGGGGGGGGTTAAGCAATCAGCCCCAGCATTTT
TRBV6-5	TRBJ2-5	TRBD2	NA	CASKTSGLYQETQYF	TGTGCCAGCAAAACTAGCGGTTTGTACCAAGAGACCCAGTACTTC